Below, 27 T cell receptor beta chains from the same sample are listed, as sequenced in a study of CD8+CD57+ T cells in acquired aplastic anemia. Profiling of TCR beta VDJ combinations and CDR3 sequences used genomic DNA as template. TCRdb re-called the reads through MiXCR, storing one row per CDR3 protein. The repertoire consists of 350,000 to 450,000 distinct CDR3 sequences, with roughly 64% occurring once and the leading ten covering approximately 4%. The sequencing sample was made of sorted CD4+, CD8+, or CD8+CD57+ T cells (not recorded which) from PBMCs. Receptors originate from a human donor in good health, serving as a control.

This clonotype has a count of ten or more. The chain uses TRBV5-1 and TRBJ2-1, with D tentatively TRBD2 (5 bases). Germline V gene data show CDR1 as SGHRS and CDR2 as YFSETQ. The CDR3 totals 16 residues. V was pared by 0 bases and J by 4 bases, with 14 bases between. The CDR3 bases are TGCGCCAGCAGCTTGGGTCCCCGGGAACAATACAATGAGCAGTTCTTC. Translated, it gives CASSLGPREQYNEQFF.

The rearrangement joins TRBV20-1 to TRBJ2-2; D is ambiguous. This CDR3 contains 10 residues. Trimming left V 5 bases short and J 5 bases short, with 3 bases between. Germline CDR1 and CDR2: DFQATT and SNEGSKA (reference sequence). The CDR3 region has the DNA TGCAGTGCTCGTACCGGGGAGCTGTTTTTT. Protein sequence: CSARTGELFF.

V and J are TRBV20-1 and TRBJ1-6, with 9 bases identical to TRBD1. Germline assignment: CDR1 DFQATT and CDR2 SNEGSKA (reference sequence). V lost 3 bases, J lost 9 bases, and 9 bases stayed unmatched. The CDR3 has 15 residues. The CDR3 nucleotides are TGCAGTGCTAGGAGGATTCCGGGACAGGGTTCACCCCTCCACTTT. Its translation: CSARRIPGQGSPLHF.

For the CDR3, the DNA is TGTGCCAGCACCAAGACGGACAGGGGGGACATAATGAACACTGAAGCTTTCTTT. This encodes CASTKTDRGDIMNTEAFF. The rearrangement joins TRBV13 to TRBJ1-1; 10 bases align to TRBD1. J gave up 0 bases and V 7 bases, and 14 bases lay outside the gene matches. Germline assignment: CDR1 PRHDT and CDR2 FYEKMQ (reference sequence). This CDR3 has 18 residues. The complete variable domain, with remaining parts taken from reference TRBV13 and TRBJ1-1, reads AAGVIQSPRHLIKEKRETATLKCYPIPRHDTVYWYQQGPGQDPQFLISFYEKMQSDKGSIPDRFSAQQFSDYHSELNMSSLELGDSALYFCASTKTDRGDIMNTEAFFGQGTRLTVV.

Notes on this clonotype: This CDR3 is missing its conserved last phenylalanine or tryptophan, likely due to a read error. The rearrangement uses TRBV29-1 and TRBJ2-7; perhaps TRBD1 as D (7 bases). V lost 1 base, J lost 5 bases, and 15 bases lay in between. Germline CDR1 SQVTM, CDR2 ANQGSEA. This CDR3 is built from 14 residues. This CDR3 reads CSVEANDREDEQYP. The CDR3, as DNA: TGCAGCGTTGAAGCGAATGACAGGGAGGACGAGCAGTACCCC.

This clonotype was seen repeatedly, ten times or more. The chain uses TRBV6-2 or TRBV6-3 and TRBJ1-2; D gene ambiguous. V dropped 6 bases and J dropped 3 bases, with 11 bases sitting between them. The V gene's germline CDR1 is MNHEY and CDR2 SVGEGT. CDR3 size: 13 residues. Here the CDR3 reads CASSPDGDYGYTF. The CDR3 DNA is TGTGCCAGCAGCCCGGACGGGGACTATGGCTACACCTTC.

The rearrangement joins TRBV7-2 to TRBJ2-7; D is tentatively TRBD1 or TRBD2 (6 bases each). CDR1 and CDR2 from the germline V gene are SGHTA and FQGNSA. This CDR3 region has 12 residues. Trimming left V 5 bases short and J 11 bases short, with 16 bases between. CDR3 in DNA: TGTGCCAGCAGCGACAGGAGGGAGGTTGAGTACTTC. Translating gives CASSDRREVEYF.

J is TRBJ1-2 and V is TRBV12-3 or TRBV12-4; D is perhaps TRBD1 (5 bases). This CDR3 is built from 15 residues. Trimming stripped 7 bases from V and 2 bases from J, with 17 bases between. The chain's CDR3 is CASIMGPRENYGYTF. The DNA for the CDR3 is TGTGCCAGCATCATGGGTCCCAGGGAAAACTATGGCTACACCTTC.

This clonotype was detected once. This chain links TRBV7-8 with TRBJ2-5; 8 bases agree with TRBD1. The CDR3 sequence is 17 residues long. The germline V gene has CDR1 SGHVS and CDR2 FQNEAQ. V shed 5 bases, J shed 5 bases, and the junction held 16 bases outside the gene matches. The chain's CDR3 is CASSRGRGTGQGETQYF. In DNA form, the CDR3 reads TGTGCCAGCAGCCGTGGTAGGGGGACAGGCCAAGGGGAGACCCAGTACTTC.

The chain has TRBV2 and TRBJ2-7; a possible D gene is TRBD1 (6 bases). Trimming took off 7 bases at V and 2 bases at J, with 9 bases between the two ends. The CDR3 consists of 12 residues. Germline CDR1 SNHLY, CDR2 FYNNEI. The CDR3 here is CASTRTAYEQYF. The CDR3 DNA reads TGTGCCAGCACGCGGACAGCCTACGAGCAGTACTTC.

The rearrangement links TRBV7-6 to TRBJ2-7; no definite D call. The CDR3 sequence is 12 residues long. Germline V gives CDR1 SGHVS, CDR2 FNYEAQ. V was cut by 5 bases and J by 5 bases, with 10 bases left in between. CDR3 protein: CASSLERNEQYF. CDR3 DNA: TGTGCCAGCAGCCTTGAGCGTAACGAGCAGTACTTC. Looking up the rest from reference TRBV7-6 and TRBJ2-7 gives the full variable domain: GAGVSQSPRYKVTKRGQDVALRCDPISGHVSLYWYRQALGQGPEFLTYFNYEAQQDKSGLPNDRFSAERPEGSISTLTIQRTEQRDSAMYRCASSLERNEQYFGPGTRLTVT.

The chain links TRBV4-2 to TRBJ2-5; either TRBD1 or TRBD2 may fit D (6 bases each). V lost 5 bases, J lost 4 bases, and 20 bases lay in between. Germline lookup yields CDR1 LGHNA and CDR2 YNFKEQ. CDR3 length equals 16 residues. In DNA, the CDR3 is TGTGCCAGCAGCGTGGACAGTGGGGGGCTTGGAGAGACCCAGTACTTC. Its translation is CASSVDSGGLGETQYF.

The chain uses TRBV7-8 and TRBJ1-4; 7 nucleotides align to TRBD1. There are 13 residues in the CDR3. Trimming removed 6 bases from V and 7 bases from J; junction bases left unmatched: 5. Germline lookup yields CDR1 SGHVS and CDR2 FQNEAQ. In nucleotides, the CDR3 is TGTGCCAGCAGTAGGGACAGATGTGAAAAACTGTTTTTT. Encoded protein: CASSRDRCEKLFF.

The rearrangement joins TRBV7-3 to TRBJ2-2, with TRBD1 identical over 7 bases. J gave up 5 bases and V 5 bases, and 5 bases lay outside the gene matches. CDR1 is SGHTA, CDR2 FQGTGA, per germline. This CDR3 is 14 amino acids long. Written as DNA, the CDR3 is TGTGCCAGCAGCGTCCAGACAGGGACCGGGGAGCTGTTTTTT. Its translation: CASSVQTGTGELFF.

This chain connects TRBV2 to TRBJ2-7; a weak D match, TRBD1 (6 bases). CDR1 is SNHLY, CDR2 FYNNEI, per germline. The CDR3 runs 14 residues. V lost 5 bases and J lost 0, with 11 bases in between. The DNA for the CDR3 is TGTGCCAGCAGTATGAGGGGGACCTCCTACGAGCAGTACTTC. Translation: CASSMRGTSYEQYF.

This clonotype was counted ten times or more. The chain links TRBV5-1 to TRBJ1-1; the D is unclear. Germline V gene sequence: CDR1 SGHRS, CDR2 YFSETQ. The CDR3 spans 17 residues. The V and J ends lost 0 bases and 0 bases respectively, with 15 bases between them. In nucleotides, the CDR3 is TGCGCCAGCAGCTTGGCCAGTGTGTACTCTATGAACACTGAAGCTTTCTTT. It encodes CASSLASVYSMNTEAFF.

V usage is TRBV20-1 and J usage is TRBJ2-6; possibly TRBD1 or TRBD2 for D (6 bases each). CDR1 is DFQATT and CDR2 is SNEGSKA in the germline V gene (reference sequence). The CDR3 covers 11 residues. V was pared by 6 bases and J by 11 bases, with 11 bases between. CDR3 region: CSAVGGYVLTF. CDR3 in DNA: TGCAGTGCGGTGGGGGGCTACGTCCTGACTTTC.

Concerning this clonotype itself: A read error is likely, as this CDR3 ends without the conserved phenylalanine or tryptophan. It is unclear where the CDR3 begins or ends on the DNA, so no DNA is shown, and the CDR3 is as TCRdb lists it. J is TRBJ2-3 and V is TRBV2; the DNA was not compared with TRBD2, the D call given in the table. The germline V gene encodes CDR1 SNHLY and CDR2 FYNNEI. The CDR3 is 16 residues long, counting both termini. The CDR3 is CASSPKASGGRNSEYV.

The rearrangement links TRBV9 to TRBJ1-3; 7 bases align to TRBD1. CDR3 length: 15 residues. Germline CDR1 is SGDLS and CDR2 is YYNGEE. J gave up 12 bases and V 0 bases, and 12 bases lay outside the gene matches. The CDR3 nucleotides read TGTGCCAGCAGCGTAGTAGGGGGCCTCTCTGAAAACATATATTTT. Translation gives CASSVVGGLSENIYF.

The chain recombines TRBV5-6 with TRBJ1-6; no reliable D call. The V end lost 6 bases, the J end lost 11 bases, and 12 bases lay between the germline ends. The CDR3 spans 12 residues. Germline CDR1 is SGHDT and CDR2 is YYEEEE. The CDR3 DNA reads TGTGCCAGCACCCGATGGGATGCACCCCTCCACTTT. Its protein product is CASTRWDAPLHF.

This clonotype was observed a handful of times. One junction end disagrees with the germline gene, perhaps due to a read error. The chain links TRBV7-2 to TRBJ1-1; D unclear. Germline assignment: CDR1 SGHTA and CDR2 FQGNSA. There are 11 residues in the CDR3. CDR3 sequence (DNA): TGTGCCAGCAGCTTCGTCACTGACGCTCTCTTT. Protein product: CASSFVTDALF.

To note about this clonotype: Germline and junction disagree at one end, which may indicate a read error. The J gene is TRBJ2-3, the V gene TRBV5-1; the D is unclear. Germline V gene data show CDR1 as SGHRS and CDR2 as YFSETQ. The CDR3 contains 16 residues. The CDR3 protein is CASSPSGVSSTDTQYF. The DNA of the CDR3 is TGTGCCAGCAGCCCCTCGGGCGTTTCTAGCACAGATACGCAGTATTTT.

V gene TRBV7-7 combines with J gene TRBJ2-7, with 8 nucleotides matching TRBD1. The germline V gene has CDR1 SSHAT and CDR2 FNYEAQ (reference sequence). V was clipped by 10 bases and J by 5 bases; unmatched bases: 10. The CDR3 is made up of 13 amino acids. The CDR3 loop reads CATTPPQGDEQYF. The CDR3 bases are TGTGCCACCACTCCCCCACAGGGGGACGAGCAGTACTTC.

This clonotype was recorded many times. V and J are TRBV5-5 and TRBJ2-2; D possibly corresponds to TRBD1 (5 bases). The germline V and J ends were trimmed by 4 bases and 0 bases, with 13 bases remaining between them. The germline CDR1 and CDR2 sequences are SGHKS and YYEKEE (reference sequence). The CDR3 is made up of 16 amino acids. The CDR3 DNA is TGTGCCAGCAGCCCCAAGCGACAGACGAACACCGGGGAGCTGTTTTTT. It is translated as CASSPKRQTNTGELFF.

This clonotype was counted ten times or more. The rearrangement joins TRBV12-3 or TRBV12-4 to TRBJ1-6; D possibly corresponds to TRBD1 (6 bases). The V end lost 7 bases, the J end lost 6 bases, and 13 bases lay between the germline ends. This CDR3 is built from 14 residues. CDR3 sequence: CASTGQIANSPLHF. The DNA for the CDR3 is TGTGCCAGCACTGGACAGATAGCTAATTCACCCCTCCACTTT.

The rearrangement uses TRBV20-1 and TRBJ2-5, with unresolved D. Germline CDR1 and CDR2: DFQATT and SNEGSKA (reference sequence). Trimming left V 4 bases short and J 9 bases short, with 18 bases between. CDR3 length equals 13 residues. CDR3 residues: CSATGGAHSPQYF. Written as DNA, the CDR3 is TGCAGTGCTACGGGCGGAGCGCACAGCCCCCAGTACTTC.

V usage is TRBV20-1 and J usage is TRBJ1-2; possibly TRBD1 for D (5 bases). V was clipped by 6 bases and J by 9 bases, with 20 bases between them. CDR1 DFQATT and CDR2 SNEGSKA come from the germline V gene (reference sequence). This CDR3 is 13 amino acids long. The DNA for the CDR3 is TGCAGTGCCCCCGCTGAGGCGGGGCGTTGCTACACCTTC. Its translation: CSAPAEAGRCYTF.